The 12 T cell receptor beta chains reported below all come from one sample, sequenced in a study of T cell responses to AZD1222 COVID-19 vaccine. The assay was immunoSEQ multiplex PCR, and TCRdb's table has in-frame clones only and misses some. Among approximately 100,000 clones, 92% were seen once, and the ten largest hold roughly 1.1%. The sample in question was peripheral blood, obtained on day 0 of AZD1222 vaccination. All receptors come from an adult in good health.

The chain recombines TRBV9 with TRBJ2-1, with D perhaps TRBD2 (6 bases). V lost 4 bases, J lost 1 base, and 21 bases lay in between. Germline CDR1 SGDLS, CDR2 YYNGEE. This CDR3 has 18 amino acids. The CDR3 DNA sequence: TGTGCCAGCAGCCCCGGGGTAGCGTCTGGAGGGTCCTACAATGAGCAGTTCTTC. Protein sequence: CASSPGVASGGSYNEQFF.

The chain carries TRBV5-5 and TRBJ1-2, with a weak D call TRBD1 (5 bases). Germline V gene lookup returns CDR1 SGHKS and CDR2 YYEKEE (reference sequence). The CDR3 spans 14 residues. The V end lost 0 bases, the J end lost 2 bases, and 8 bases lay between the germline ends. CDR3 nucleotide sequence: TGTGCCAGCAGCTTGGAACAGGTCAACTATGGCTACACCTTC. Residues: CASSLEQVNYGYTF.

The chain has TRBV7-8 and TRBJ2-5; D gene uncertain. The V gene's germline CDR1 is SGHVS and CDR2 FQNEAQ. This CDR3 spans 13 amino acids. Deletions cut 0 bases from V and 4 bases from J, with 6 bases between. As DNA, the CDR3 is TGTGCCAGCAGCTTAGCCGGCGGAGAGACCCAGTACTTC. Amino acid sequence: CASSLAGGETQYF.

The V call is TRBV11-2, the J call TRBJ2-1; D possibly matches TRBD1 or TRBD2 (5 bases each). V gave up 4 bases and J gave up 8 bases, with 18 bases separating them. Germline-derived CDR1 and CDR2 are SGHAT and FQNNGV. The CDR3 covers 15 residues. CDR3 sequence: CASSSGTLIRDEQFF. DNA of the CDR3: TGTGCCAGCAGCTCAGGGACCTTAATCCGCGATGAGCAGTTCTTC.

The V call is TRBV11-2, the J call TRBJ2-5; either TRBD1 or TRBD2 may fit D (6 bases each). Trimming shortened V by 1 base and J by 0 bases, and 9 bases separated the two germline ends. This CDR3 region has 15 residues. Germline-derived CDR1 and CDR2 are SGHAT and FQNNGV. The CDR3 here is CASSLGGANQETQYF. The CDR3 region has the DNA TGTGCCAGCAGCTTAGGGGGGGCTAACCAAGAGACCCAGTACTTC. Full variable domain (rest looked up from reference TRBV11-2 and TRBJ2-5): EAGVAQSPRYKIIEKRQSVAFWCNPISGHATLYWYQQILGQGPKLLIQFQNNGVVDDSQLPKDRFSAERLKGVDSTLKIQPAKLEDSAVYLCASSLGGANQETQYFGPGTRLLVL.

This clone was recorded only once. CDR3 amino acids: CASSQDGGMFTEAFF. In DNA, the CDR3 is TGCGCCAGCAGCCAAGATGGGGGGATGTTCACTGAAGCTTTCTTT. The genes are TRBV4-3 and TRBJ1-1; TRBD1 might be the D (5 bases). CDR3 length equals 15 residues. Germline lookup yields CDR1 LGHNA and CDR2 YSLEER. The V end lost 0 bases, the J end lost 4 bases, and 12 bases lay between the germline ends.

The V and J genes are TRBV3-1 (or the pseudogene TRBV3-2) and TRBJ2-5, with TRBD1 matching 9 bases. Germline lookup yields CDR1 LGHDT and CDR2 YNNKEL (reference sequence). With V trimmed by 3 bases and J by 5 bases, 10 bases remained unmatched. The CDR3 is made up of 16 amino acids. The CDR3 DNA is TGTGCCAGCAGCCACGCCGGGACAGGGCGCGGGGAGACCCAGTACTTC. It encodes CASSHAGTGRGETQYF.

This clone was observed a handful of times. The V gene is TRBV27, the J gene TRBJ2-7, with TRBD2 as a possible D gene (7 bases). Trimming shortened V by 6 bases and J by 2 bases, and 14 bases separated the two germline ends. CDR1 is MNHEY, CDR2 SMNVEV, per germline (reference sequence). CDR3 length: 14 residues. CDR3 bases: TGTGCCAGCAGCTATAGGGGGGGCCCCTACGAGCAGTACTTC. It encodes CASSYRGGPYEQYF.

The V gene is TRBV5-4, the J gene TRBJ1-1, with a tentative D call TRBD1 (6 bases). Germline CDR1 reads SGHNT; CDR2 reads YYREEE (reference sequence). Trimming removed 5 bases from V and 5 bases from J, with 22 bases in between. This CDR3 has 16 amino acids. CDR3 residues: CASSSDLGGRRTEAFF. DNA for the CDR3: TGTGCCAGCAGTTCCGACCTGGGGGGGCGGAGGACTGAAGCTTTCTTT.

This clone was seen only once. This chain uses TRBV7-9 with TRBJ1-5; 7 nucleotides match TRBD1. Germline assignment: CDR1 SEHNR and CDR2 FQNEAQ (reference sequence). Trimming cost V 2 bases and J 6 bases; bases outside gene matches: 1. The CDR3 has 13 amino acids. DNA of the CDR3: TGTGCCAGCAGCTTAACAGGGGCTCAGCCCCAGCATTTT. Translating gives CASSLTGAQPQHF.

J is TRBJ1-2 and V is TRBV27; D is possibly TRBD1 (5 bases). This CDR3 is built from 14 residues. The germline V gene encodes CDR1 MNHEY and CDR2 SMNVEV (reference sequence). V dropped 4 bases and J dropped 7 bases, with 16 bases sitting between them. This chain's CDR3 is CASSSPTDRGGYTF. DNA for the CDR3: TGTGCCAGCAGTTCCCCGACAGATAGGGGTGGCTACACCTTC.

The sample holds one count of this clone. The chain uses TRBV4-2 and TRBJ2-7; 7 bases are a match to TRBD1. Germline CDR1 reads LGHNA; CDR2 reads YNFKEQ. The CDR3 is made up of 13 amino acids. The J segment lost 8 bases and the V segment lost 4 bases, leaving 8 bases of the junction unmatched. CDR3 nucleotides: TGTGCCAGCAGCCGAGGGACAGTAGATCAGCAGTACTTC. Its translation is CASSRGTVDQQYF.